This TCR beta chain was captured in a study of post-analysis software for immune sequencing data. The study's findings and limits: Controls had significantly higher normalized Chao1 diversity than multiple sclerosis patients. The study found TRBV5-6, TRBV5-1 and TRBV20-1 among five or six TRBV segments more frequent in patients than controls.

The CDR3 sequence is 12 residues long. Germline CDR1 MGHDK, CDR2 SYGVNS. Worth noting for this clonotype: Its antigen is undetermined.

Researchers reported that TCR beta cDNA libraries carried unique molecular identifiers. TCRdb re-derived calls from the PCR reads in MiXCR, one entry per CDR3 protein. The table includes 650,000 to 850,000 distinct CDR3 sequences, roughly 50% detected once. The chain uses TRBV25-1 and TRBJ2-4; D unresolved. The DNA end is more similar to TRBJ2-7, so the J call may be wrong. Sequencing was carried out using blood. The sequence came from a girl aged 5-17 years with multiple sclerosis. CDR3 coding DNA: TGTGCCAGCAGCCGAACCCCGGACGAGCAGTACTTC. It codes for CASSRTPDEQYF.